This T cell receptor beta chain was observed in a study of blood T cell repertoires in COVID-19. The germline V gene encodes CDR1 LGHDT and CDR2 YNNKEL (reference sequence). The trim removed 0 bases at V and 2 bases at J, leaving 10 bases unmatched. The CDR3 totals 18 residues. Clones were sequenced by immunoSEQ multiplex PCR, and TCRdb holds only the in-frame ones, with some missing. There are 200,000 to 250,000 clones in the sample; 86% occur only once, and 6.2% lies in the top ten. The rearrangement uses TRBV3-1 (or the pseudogene TRBV3-2) and TRBJ2-7; 10 nucleotides agree with TRBD2. The material sequenced was peripheral blood. The clonotype was recovered from a man aged 55 to 70 with acute or convalescent COVID-19. The CDR3, as DNA: TGTGCCAGCAGCCAAGAAATAGCGGGAGGTGGTGTGGCCTACGAGCAGTACTTC. Its translation is CASSQEIAGGGVAYEQYF.